The 18 T cell receptor beta chains below all came from one sample that was sequenced in a study of radiation and T cells in renal cell carcinoma. Time point of the sample: blood 4 weeks post-SBRT, at nephrectomy. Documented treatment: 15 Gy SBRT to primary tumor, nephrectomy 4 weeks later. The table came from immunoSEQ multiplex PCR; TCRdb's copy has only in-frame clones and leaves some out. The sample yields over 90,000 clones, about 79% seen once. The sequencing here drew on blood, taken from a patient whose treatment included radiotherapy and nephrectomy. These receptors were taken from a man in his 60s with renal cell carcinoma.

The gene calls are TRBV6-6 and TRBJ2-5; D is ambiguous. This CDR3 has 14 residues. The ends were cut back, 6 bases at V and 5 bases at J, with 16 bases in the middle. Per the germline V gene, CDR1 is MNHNY and CDR2 is SVGAGI (reference sequence). CDR3 bases: TGTGCCAGCAGGCATTTTTGGGTTGGGGAGACCCAGTACTTC. Amino acids: CASRHFWVGETQYF.

The rearrangement joins TRBV5-1 to TRBJ2-2; TRBD2 agrees at 7 bases. V gave up 2 bases and J gave up 0 bases; unmatched junction bases: 1. Germline CDR1 is SGHRS and CDR2 is YFSETQ. The CDR3 loop spans 15 amino acids. The CDR3 sequence is CASSFAGANTGELFF. CDR3 coding DNA: TGCGCCAGCAGCTTTGCGGGGGCGAACACCGGGGAGCTGTTTTTT.

The chain couples TRBV4-1 to TRBJ2-5; TRBD1 agrees at 7 bases. The DNA end is a closer match to TRBJ2-7, so the J assignment may be wrong. Germline CDR1 MGHRA, CDR2 YSYEKL. The CDR3 runs to 14 residues. The CDR3 DNA reads TGCGCCAGCAGGGAAAGACAGGGAGCCTACGAGCAGTACTTC. It is translated as CASRERQGAYEQYF.

The CDR3 is CASNSIGGVQETQYF. Here the CDR3 DNA reads TGTGCCAGCAATTCAATTGGTGGGGTACAAGAGACCCAGTACTTC. The V gene is TRBV2, the J gene TRBJ2-5; D is undetermined. Germline CDR1 and CDR2: SNHLY and FYNNEI. The V end was cut by 7 bases, the J end by 2 bases, with 17 bases between. The length of the CDR3 is 15 residues.

The chain combines TRBV29-1 with TRBJ2-5; D not certain. CDR1 SQVTM and CDR2 ANQGSEA come from the germline V gene. This CDR3 comprises 10 residues. V lost 4 bases to trimming and J lost 3 bases, with 3 bases between them. This CDR3 reads CSVVKETQYF. CDR3 DNA: TGCAGCGTTGTAAAAGAGACCCAGTACTTC.

The gene calls are TRBV6-5 and TRBJ2-7; 10 nucleotides agree with TRBD2. CDR1 and CDR2 (germline): MNHEY, SVGAGI. This CDR3 has 15 amino acids. V was clipped by 0 bases and J by 6 bases; unmatched bases: 5. The CDR3 is CASSYSLAGASEQYF. CDR3 sequence (DNA): TGTGCCAGCAGTTACTCGCTAGCGGGAGCATCCGAGCAGTACTTC.

The chain joins TRBV7-2 to TRBJ2-7; D might be TRBD1 (6 bases). This CDR3 is 14 amino acids long. The germline gives CDR1 SGHTA, CDR2 FQGNSA. Trimming left V 4 bases short and J 3 bases short, with 13 bases between. The CDR3 loop reads CASSSDRTSYEQYF. CDR3 nucleotides: TGTGCCAGCAGCTCCGACAGGACGAGCTACGAGCAGTACTTC.

V gene TRBV9 combines with J gene TRBJ2-1, with a tentative D call TRBD1 (5 bases). Germline V CDR1 and CDR2: SGDLS, YYNGEE. The CDR3 totals 14 residues. V shed 0 bases and J shed 10 bases, with 14 bases lying between them. The DNA for the CDR3 is TGTGCCAGCAGCGTAGTCGCAACAGGTCACGAGCAGTTCTTC. This sequence encodes CASSVVATGHEQFF.

The chain has TRBV9 and TRBJ2-7; D possibly corresponds to TRBD2 (5 bases). The V end was cut by 2 bases, the J end by 2 bases, with 8 bases between. Looked up from germline, CDR1 is SGDLS and CDR2 is YYNGEE. The CDR3 is 13 amino acids. The CDR3 sequence: CASSVGDPYEQYF. CDR3 coding DNA: TGTGCCAGCAGCGTGGGAGACCCCTACGAGCAGTACTTC. The entire variable domain, with the rest obtained from reference TRBV9 and TRBJ2-7, is as follows: DSGVTQTPKHLITATGQRVTLRCSPRSGDLSVYWYQQSLDQGLQFLIQYYNGEERAKGNILERFSAQQFPDLHSELNLSSLELGDSALYFCASSVGDPYEQYFGPGTRLTVT.

The rearrangement links TRBV7-3 to TRBJ2-1; the D gene is possibly TRBD2 (6 bases). The length of the CDR3 is 13 residues. V was trimmed by 7 bases and J by 9 bases, leaving 16 bases between them. Germline V gene data show CDR1 as SGHTA and CDR2 as FQGTGA. The CDR3 nucleotides are TGTGCCAGCACCTTGACTAGAACGAGTGAGCAGTTCTTC. This encodes CASTLTRTSEQFF.

This chain joins TRBV6-5 and TRBJ2-3; TRBD1 matches 11 bases. CDR1 is MNHEY, CDR2 SVGAGI, per germline. The V gene end was trimmed by 6 bases and the J gene end by 2 bases; junction bases not matched to a gene: 4. CDR3 length: 15 residues. CDR3 region: CASRRTGGPTDTQYF. The DNA of the CDR3 is TGTGCCAGCAGGAGGACAGGGGGCCCCACAGATACGCAGTATTTT.

The J gene is TRBJ1-6, the V gene TRBV4-1; no reliable D call. CDR3 length equals 15 residues. Germline values: CDR1 MGHRA, CDR2 YSYEKL. Trimming left V 0 bases short and J 8 bases short, with 11 bases between. CDR3 in amino acids: CASSQETLTHSPLHF. CDR3 DNA: TGCGCCAGCAGCCAAGAAACCTTAACCCATTCACCCCTCCACTTT.

This chain connects TRBV12-5 to TRBJ1-2, with D unresolved. Per germline, CDR1 LGHNT and CDR2 FRNRAP. V was pared by 6 bases and J by 0 bases, with 5 bases between. This CDR3 is built from 12 residues. CDR3 sequence reads: CASGHSNYGYTF. CDR3 coding DNA: TGTGCTAGTGGCCATTCTAACTATGGCTACACCTTC.

The chain carries TRBV5-1 and TRBJ2-7; 8 nucleotides line up with TRBD2. The germline CDR1 and CDR2 sequences are SGHRS and YFSETQ. This CDR3 spans 15 amino acids. V gave up 4 bases and J gave up 3 bases; unmatched junction bases: 9. CDR3 sequence (DNA): TGCGCCAGCAGCCCACGGGGGGGCCATTACTACGAGCAGTACTTC. Its protein product is CASSPRGGHYYEQYF.

This sequence joins TRBV7-3 and TRBJ2-1, with a tentative D call TRBD2 (5 bases). The CDR3 totals 14 residues. The germline V gene has CDR1 SGHTA and CDR2 FQGTGA. Trimming removed 8 bases from V and 1 base from J, with 12 bases in between. This CDR3 is CASAEGGSYNEQFF. For the CDR3, the DNA is TGTGCCAGCGCCGAGGGCGGATCCTACAATGAGCAGTTCTTC.

The chain couples TRBV13 to TRBJ2-5; TRBD1 aligns across 9 bases. The CDR3 runs 15 residues. V gave up 5 bases and J gave up 5 bases; unmatched junction bases: 9. Germline CDR1 reads PRHDT; CDR2 reads FYEKMQ (reference sequence). The CDR3 DNA reads TGTGCCAGCAGCGTCGGGACAGGGTTTCGGGAGACCCAGTACTTC. This gives the protein CASSVGTGFRETQYF. Using reference TRBV13 and TRBJ2-5 for the parts outside the CDR3, the full variable domain is AAGVIQSPRHLIKEKRETATLKCYPIPRHDTVYWYQQGPGQDPQFLISFYEKMQSDKGSIPDRFSAQQFSDYHSELNMSSLELGDSALYFCASSVGTGFRETQYFGPGTRLLVL.

This clone was detected once. The CDR3 nucleotides are TGTGCCAGCTCATCGGGACTTTCCACCGGGGAGCTGTTTTTT. Protein: CASSSGLSTGELFF. The chain links TRBV18 to TRBJ2-2; a weak D match, TRBD2 (6 bases). V was clipped by 5 bases and J by 4 bases, with 11 bases between them. The CDR3 extends over 14 amino acids. The germline CDR1 and CDR2 sequences are KGHSH and LQKENI.

This chain joins TRBV5-1 and TRBJ2-7; 13 nucleotides match TRBD2. Germline values: CDR1 SGHRS, CDR2 YFSETQ. This CDR3 is built from 23 residues. V shed 1 base and J 2 bases; nucleotides not matched to a gene: 24. CDR3 region: CASSLPRLAGGTQQAPRPYEQYF. CDR3 nucleotides: TGCGCCAGCAGCTTGCCGAGACTAGCGGGAGGAACTCAGCAAGCCCCTCGCCCCTACGAGCAGTACTTC.